One sample yielded the 19 T cell receptor beta chains listed below, sequenced in a study of post-analysis software for immune sequencing data. General observations from the study: The five TRBV segments detected at higher frequency in patients than in controls included TRBV5-6, TRBV5-1 and TRBV20-1.

Antigens of these TCRs are unknown. The authors incorporated unique molecular identifiers into the TCR beta cDNA libraries. From the PCR reads, TCRdb called clonotypes with MiXCR, one entry per CDR3 protein. The profile covers about 560,000 distinct CDR3 sequences, with roughly 45% appearing a single time and roughly 1.8% taken by the ten largest. Sequencing input: blood. The receptors here all came from a girl aged 5-17 years with multiple sclerosis.

The CDR3 reads CASRLISDTQYF. The CDR3 DNA sequence: TGTGCCAGCAGGCTTATCTCAGATACGCAGTATTTT. J is TRBJ2-3 and V is TRBV12-3 or TRBV12-4; D call uncertain. The CDR3 loop spans 12 amino acids. With 6 bases removed from V and 4 bases from J, the gap between germline ends came to 8 bases.

V gene TRBV7-2 combines with J gene TRBJ1-1, with D unclear. This CDR3 has 13 residues. Trimming pared 5 bases from V and 4 bases from J, leaving 11 bases between. Germline V CDR1 and CDR2: SGHTA, FQGNSA. The CDR3 spells CASSARWGTEAFF. For the CDR3, the DNA is TGTGCCAGCAGCGCCCGGTGGGGCACTGAAGCTTTCTTT.

This clonotype was recorded a few times. The chain joins TRBV11-2 to TRBJ1-6, with D possibly being TRBD1 (5 bases). V dropped 6 bases and J dropped 5 bases, with 11 bases sitting between them. Germline V gene sequence: CDR1 SGHAT, CDR2 FQNNGV. The CDR3 extends over 14 amino acids. The CDR3 coding sequence is TGTGCCAGCAGGACTGGGGCAGATAATTCACCCCTCCACTTT. This encodes CASRTGADNSPLHF.

CDR3 in DNA: TGCGCCAGCAGCTTGAATTCCAGGCGAAAAGAGACCCAGTACTTC. It yields the protein CASSLNSRRKETQYF. The V gene is TRBV5-1, the J gene TRBJ2-5, with unresolved D. This CDR3 is built from 15 residues. Germline assignment: CDR1 SGHRS and CDR2 YFSETQ. V lost 1 base, J lost 3 bases, and 13 bases lay in between.

This clonotype has only a few counts. The J gene is TRBJ2-5, the V gene TRBV20-1, with 8 bases lining up with TRBD1. The germline V gene encodes CDR1 DFQATT and CDR2 SNEGSKA (reference sequence). V lost 0 bases, J lost 2 bases, and 8 bases stayed unmatched. The CDR3 is 16 residues long. DNA of the CDR3: TGCAGTGCTAGAGACCCAGGACAGGGAGGTCAAGAGACCCAGTACTTC. Translated, it gives CSARDPGQGGQETQYF.

V and J are TRBV7-9 and TRBJ1-6; D unresolved. CDR1 and CDR2 (germline): SEHNR, FQNEAQ (reference sequence). The CDR3 is made up of 15 amino acids. Trimming stripped 0 bases from V and 8 bases from J, with 11 bases between. The CDR3 coding sequence is TGTGCCAGCAGCTTAGCAGCCCTCCCCGATTCACCCCTCCACTTT. Translating it yields CASSLAALPDSPLHF.

This chain uses TRBV5-8 with TRBJ1-5; D gene uncertain. Germline assignment: CDR1 SGHTS and CDR2 YDEGEE. This CDR3 is built from 12 residues. V was clipped by 1 base and J by 10 bases, with 9 bases between them. CDR3 nucleotide sequence: TGTGCCAGCAGCTTGCTTGACGGCCCCCAGCATTTT. Translated, it gives CASSLLDGPQHF.

The chain joins TRBV24-1 to TRBJ2-1; D may correspond to TRBD1 or TRBD2 (5 bases each). Deletions cut 4 bases from V and 5 bases from J, with 20 bases between. This CDR3 has 17 residues. The germline gives CDR1 KGHDR, CDR2 SFDVKD. DNA for the CDR3: TGTGCCACCAGTGAAGCCAGATCGTCCTGGGGACACAATGAGCAGTTCTTC. Encoded protein: CATSEARSSWGHNEQFF.

The chain joins TRBV4-1 to TRBJ2-7, with 7 bases identical to TRBD1. The CDR3 loop spans 14 amino acids. CDR1 and CDR2 (germline): MGHRA, YSYEKL. V was pared by 0 bases and J by 12 bases, with 11 bases of the junction left unmatched. CDR3 sequence (DNA): TGCGCCAGCAGCCAAGACACAGGGGTGCGTAGTTGGTACTTC. This translates into CASSQDTGVRSWYF.

Comment on this clonotype: The junction shows a germline mismatch at one end, possibly a read error. This rearrangement joins TRBV12-3 or TRBV12-4 to TRBJ2-5, with unresolved D. This CDR3 has 9 residues. CDR3 sequence: CGDSETQYF. The DNA for the CDR3 is TGCGGAGACTCGGAGACCCAGTACTTC.

This clonotype was found a few times. The chain uses TRBV7-9 and TRBJ1-1, with TRBD1 matching over 8 bases. Germline CDR1 and CDR2: SEHNR and FQNEAQ (reference sequence). V dropped 10 bases and J dropped 4; count of bases not matched to a gene: 14. The CDR3 is 15 residues long. The CDR3: CAIKMGQGAVTEAFF. DNA for the CDR3: TGTGCCATCAAGATGGGGCAGGGGGCTGTCACTGAAGCTTTCTTT. Looking up the rest from reference TRBV7-9 and TRBJ1-1 gives the full variable domain: DTGVSQNPRHKITKRGQNVTFRCDPISEHNRLYWYRQTLGQGPEFLTYFQNEAQLEKSRLLSDRFSAERPKGSFSTLEIQRTEQGDSAMYLCAIKMGQGAVTEAFFGQGTRLTVV.

This clonotype was counted a few times. The chain is built from TRBV6-6 and TRBJ2-7; 11 bases line up with TRBD1. The V segment lost 6 bases and the J segment 3 bases; nucleotides outside the gene matches: 7. The CDR3 is made up of 15 amino acids. Germline CDR1 is MNHNY and CDR2 is SVGAGI (reference sequence). CDR3 nucleotide sequence: TGTGCCAGCAGGGCCGGGACAGGGGGTTACTACGAGCAGTACTTC. Its translation: CASRAGTGGYYEQYF.

This clonotype was counted a single time. A much larger clonotype is one base distant, so this may be a read error. The V and J genes are TRBV6-1 and TRBJ1-2; TRBD1 matches at 7 bases. This CDR3 region has 13 residues. Germline values: CDR1 MNHNS, CDR2 SASEGT. The V and J ends lost 6 bases and 4 bases, in that order; junction bases with no gene match: 5. The CDR3 region has the DNA TGTGCCAGCAGCGCGGGACAGAGCTATGGCTACACCTTC. Translating it yields CASSAGQSYGYTF.

This rearrangement joins TRBV6-1 to TRBJ2-7; 7 nucleotides agree with TRBD1. The length of the CDR3 is 12 residues. V shed 7 bases, J shed 6 bases, and the junction held 6 bases outside the gene matches. The germline V gene has CDR1 MNHNS and CDR2 SASEGT. The CDR3 coding sequence is TGTGCCAGCAAACTGAACAGGGGCGAGCAGTACTTC. This codes for CASKLNRGEQYF.

The V call is TRBV21-1, the J call TRBJ2-1. TRBV21-1 is tagged as a pseudogene. This CDR3 has 13 residues. The CDR3 DNA reads as TGTGCCAGCAGCACAGTCGGCTACAATGAGCAGTTCTTC. Its protein product is CASSTVGYNEQFF.

This clonotype was picked up a small number of times. V gene TRBV10-3 combines with J gene TRBJ1-5; 8 positions agree with TRBD1. This CDR3 is 14 amino acids long. Germline V gene data show CDR1 as ENHRY and CDR2 as SYGVKD. The V gene end was trimmed by 6 bases and the J gene end by 0 bases; junction bases not matched to a gene: 1. The CDR3 region has the DNA TGTGCCATCAGGGGACAGGATAGCAATCAGCCCCAGCATTTT. Translated, it gives CAIRGQDSNQPQHF.

With respect to this clonotype: A read error is likely, as this CDR3 ends without the conserved phenylalanine or tryptophan. CDR3 amino acids: CASILSVTERGVNTDTQYC. The CDR3 DNA reads TGTGCCAGCATCCTCAGCGTTACCGAGCGGGGGGTCAACACAGATACGCAGTATTGT. The chain carries TRBV7-2 and TRBJ2-3; 9 bases map to TRBD2. The CDR3 sequence is 19 residues long. The germline CDR1 and CDR2 sequences are SGHTA and FQGNSA. Trimming removed 7 bases from V and 2 bases from J; junction bases left unmatched: 19.

The chain uses TRBV6-1 and TRBJ2-1; no definite D call. Trimming took 4 bases from V and 4 from J, leaving 8 bases between them. Germline assignment: CDR1 MNHNS and CDR2 SASEGT. CDR3 size: 13 residues. The CDR3 here is CASSGRLYNEQFF. The CDR3 DNA follows: TGTGCCAGCAGTGGTAGACTTTACAATGAGCAGTTCTTC.

This clonotype was detected once. In DNA, the CDR3 is TGTGCCAGCAGTTTATCTGCGGGAGTAGGCACAGATACGCAGTATTTT. Its protein is CASSLSAGVGTDTQYF. This sequence joins TRBV27 and TRBJ2-3; the match to TRBD2 covers 7 bases. Per germline, CDR1 MNHEY and CDR2 SMNVEV (reference sequence). Trimming cost V 0 bases and J 1 base; bases outside gene matches: 4. The CDR3 loop spans 16 amino acids.